A selection of T cell receptor beta chains follows, all from one sample in a study of shared clonotypes between healthy human individuals. The table came from immunoSEQ multiplex PCR; TCRdb's copy has only in-frame clones and leaves some out. The table lists about 820,000 clones, about 92% of them singletons, with under 30% in the top ten. Sequenced input: naive CD8+ T cells sorted from blood. The receptor source for this set is a man aged 25 to 45 in good health. The CDR3 runs from the conserved cysteine through the conserved F or W. The order of the fields is clone size, D gene, J gene, V gene, CDR3 DNA, CDR3 protein. D genes are given only for firm matches. Rows may omit the clone size; those that give it use once, few, many or a size class.

clone size: .
D gene: TRBD1
J gene: TRBJ2-5
V gene: TRBV7-9
CDR3 DNA: TGTGCCAGCAGCACCACCGGGACAGGGGGAGAGACCCAGTACTTC
CDR3 protein: CASSTTGTGGETQYF

clone size: .
D gene: .
J gene: TRBJ2-3
V gene: TRBV5-6
CDR3 DNA: TGTGCCAGCAGCTTCCTCACAGATACGCAGTATTTT
CDR3 protein: CASSFLTDTQYF

clone size: .
D gene: TRBD2
J gene: TRBJ2-3
V gene: TRBV28
CDR3 DNA: TGTGCCAGCAGTCTTAGCGGGAGGGATACGCAGTATTTT
CDR3 protein: CASSLSGRDTQYF

clone size: .
D gene: .
J gene: TRBJ2-7
V gene: TRBV27
CDR3 DNA: TGTGCCAGCAGTTTATCAGGAATGAGGGCAGGGTCCTACGAGCAGTACTTC
CDR3 protein: CASSLSGMRAGSYEQYF

clone size: .
D gene: .
J gene: TRBJ2-3
V gene: TRBV7-9
CDR3 DNA: TGTGCCAGCAGCTCCCGTCGAGGCGGGACCACAGATACGCAGTATTTT
CDR3 protein: CASSSRRGGTTDTQYF

clone size: .
D gene: TRBD2
J gene: TRBJ2-7
V gene: TRBV28
CDR3 DNA: TGTGCCAGCAGTGTACGACTAGCAAATTACGAGCAGTACTTC
CDR3 protein: CASSVRLANYEQYF

clone size: .
D gene: .
J gene: TRBJ2-3
V gene: TRBV10-3
CDR3 DNA: TGTGCCATCAGTGCCCGGACAGAATTCACAGATCCGCAGTATTTT
CDR3 protein: CAISARTEFTDPQYF

clone size: .
D gene: .
J gene: TRBJ1-5
V gene: TRBV19
CDR3 DNA: TGTGCCAGTGGGGGTAACGGGGGCCATCAGCCCCAGCATTTT
CDR3 protein: CASGGNGGHQPQHF

clone size: .
D gene: .
J gene: TRBJ2-7
V gene: TRBV6-1
CDR3 DNA: TGTGCCGCAGCCTCGGGCGAGCAGTACTTC
CDR3 protein: CAAASGEQYF

clone size: .
D gene: .
J gene: TRBJ2-7
V gene: TRBV10-2
CDR3 DNA: TGCGCCAGCAGACAGGACTTATCCTACGAGCAGTACTTC
CDR3 protein: CASRQDLSYEQYF

clone size: .
D gene: .
J gene: TRBJ1-5
V gene: TRBV7-9
CDR3 DNA: TGTGCCAGCATCCACCGAAACCTTAATCAGCCCCAGCATTTT
CDR3 protein: CASIHRNLNQPQHF

clone size: once
D gene: TRBD1
J gene: TRBJ2-7
V gene: TRBV5-1
CDR3 DNA: TGCGCCAGCAGCCCGGGACAGGGAGGGCTCGAGCAGTACTTC
CDR3 protein: CASSPGQGGLEQYF

clone size: .
D gene: .
J gene: TRBJ2-7
V gene: TRBV19
CDR3 DNA: TGTGCCAGTAGTATATCTACCGGGAGAGTCTACGAGCAGTACTTC
CDR3 protein: CASSISTGRVYEQYF

clone size: .
D gene: TRBD2
J gene: TRBJ2-1
V gene: TRBV28
CDR3 DNA: TGTGCCAGCAGTTTGGGAGGGACTCCGTACAATGAGCAGTTCTTC
CDR3 protein: CASSLGGTPYNEQFF

clone size: .
D gene: TRBD1
J gene: TRBJ1-4
V gene: TRBV25-1
CDR3 DNA: TGTGCCAGCGGGACAGGGGTTAATGAAAAACTGTTTTTT
CDR3 protein: CASGTGVNEKLFF

clone size: .
D gene: .
J gene: TRBJ1-3
V gene: TRBV4-1
CDR3 DNA: TGCGCCAGCAGCCCGCAGGATAGACAGTCAAGCTCTGGAAACACCATATATTTT
CDR3 protein: CASSPQDRQSSSGNTIYF

clone size: many
D gene: TRBD2
J gene: TRBJ2-1
V gene: TRBV6-5
CDR3 DNA: TGTGCCAGCAGTCCGACTAGCGGGACAGGCAATGAGCAGTTCTTC
CDR3 protein: CASSPTSGTGNEQFF

clone size: .
D gene: .
J gene: TRBJ2-7
V gene: TRBV7-2
CDR3 DNA: TGTGCCAGCAGCTTAGCGCGCTCAGCTACCTCCTACGAGCAGTACTTC
CDR3 protein: CASSLARSATSYEQYF

clone size: .
D gene: TRBD1
J gene: TRBJ2-1
V gene: TRBV30
CDR3 DNA: TGTGCCTGGAGTCAAACCGGGACAGGGTTACCTGAGCAGTTCTTC
CDR3 protein: CAWSQTGTGLPEQFF

clone size: .
D gene: .
J gene: TRBJ2-7
V gene: TRBV28
CDR3 DNA: TGTGCCAGCACCCCTGGAAGGGACTACGAGCAGTACTTC
CDR3 protein: CASTPGRDYEQYF

clone size: .
D gene: .
J gene: TRBJ1-2
V gene: TRBV28
CDR3 DNA: TGTGCCAGCAGTTTTTTTGGCGAAACGGGGGACTACTACACCTTC
CDR3 protein: CASSFFGETGDYYTF

clone size: .
D gene: TRBD2
J gene: TRBJ2-7
V gene: TRBV27
CDR3 DNA: TGTGCCAGCAGTTCCGTAGCGGGAGCTCTTCTCCACGAGCAGTACTTC
CDR3 protein: CASSSVAGALLHEQYF

clone size: .
D gene: TRBD2
J gene: TRBJ2-7
V gene: TRBV7-3
CDR3 DNA: TGTGCCAGCAGCCTTACGGGCGCTAGCGGGAGTTACGAGCAGTACTTC
CDR3 protein: CASSLTGASGSYEQYF

clone size: .
D gene: .
J gene: TRBJ1-5
V gene: TRBV4-1
CDR3 DNA: TGCGCCAGCAGCCAAGGGCTCTCGGACAATCAGCCCCAGCATTTT
CDR3 protein: CASSQGLSDNQPQHF

clone size: .
D gene: TRBD1
J gene: TRBJ1-2
V gene: TRBV5-8
CDR3 DNA: TGTGCCAGCAGCTTGGGAACGACTCGGACAGGTCGGGATGGCTACACCTTC
CDR3 protein: CASSLGTTRTGRDGYTF

clone size: .
D gene: TRBD1
J gene: TRBJ1-1
V gene: TRBV19
CDR3 DNA: TGTGCCAGTAGTATAGGCCCAGGGGGCTACTCTGAAGCTTTCTTT
CDR3 protein: CASSIGPGGYSEAFF

clone size: .
D gene: .
J gene: TRBJ2-1
V gene: TRBV11-2
CDR3 DNA: TGTGCCAGCAGCTTGAGGGTCAAGAGAAGCTCCTACAATGAGCAGTTCTTC
CDR3 protein: CASSLRVKRSSYNEQFF